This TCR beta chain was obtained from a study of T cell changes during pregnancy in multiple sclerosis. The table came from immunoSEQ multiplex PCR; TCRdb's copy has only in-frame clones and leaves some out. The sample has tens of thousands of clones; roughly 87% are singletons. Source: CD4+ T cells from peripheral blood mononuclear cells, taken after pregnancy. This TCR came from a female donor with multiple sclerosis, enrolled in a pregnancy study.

This CDR3 is CASSSWTGGLYEQYF. The CDR3 DNA sequence: TGTGCCAGCAGTTCCTGGACAGGGGGCCTCTACGAGCAGTACTTC. The chain links TRBV6-5 to TRBJ2-7; the match to TRBD1 covers 11 bases. The CDR3 has 15 amino acids. Germline CDR1 is MNHEY and CDR2 is SVGAGI. V lost 4 bases to trimming and J lost 3 bases; unmatched junction nucleotides: 5.